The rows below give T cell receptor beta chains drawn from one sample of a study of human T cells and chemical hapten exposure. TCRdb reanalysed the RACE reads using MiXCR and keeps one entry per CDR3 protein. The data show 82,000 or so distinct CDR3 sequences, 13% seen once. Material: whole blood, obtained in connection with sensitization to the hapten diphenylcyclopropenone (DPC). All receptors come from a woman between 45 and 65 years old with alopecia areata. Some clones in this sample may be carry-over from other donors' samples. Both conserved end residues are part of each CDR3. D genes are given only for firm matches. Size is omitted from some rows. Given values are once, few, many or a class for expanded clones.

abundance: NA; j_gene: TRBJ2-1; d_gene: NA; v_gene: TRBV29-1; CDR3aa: CSGGDFTYNEQFF; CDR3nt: TGCAGCGGGGGGGACTTTACCTACAATGAGCAGTTCTTC
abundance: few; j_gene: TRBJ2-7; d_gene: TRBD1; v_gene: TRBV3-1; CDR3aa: CASSQATGSGYEQYF; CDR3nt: TGTGCCAGCAGCCAAGCGACAGGGTCAGGATACGAGCAGTACTTC
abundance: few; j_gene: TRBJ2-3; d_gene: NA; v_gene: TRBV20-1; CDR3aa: CSARVPLDTQYF; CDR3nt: TGCAGTGCTAGAGTGCCGTTAGATACGCAGTATTTT
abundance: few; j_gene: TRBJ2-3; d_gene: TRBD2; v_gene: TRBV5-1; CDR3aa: CASGKAGGADTQYF; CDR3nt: TGCGCCAGCGGAAAAGCGGGAGGGGCAGATACGCAGTATTTT
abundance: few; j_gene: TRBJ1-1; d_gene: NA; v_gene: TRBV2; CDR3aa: CASSLINTEAFF; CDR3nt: TGTGCCAGCAGCCTAATTAACACTGAAGCTTTCTTT
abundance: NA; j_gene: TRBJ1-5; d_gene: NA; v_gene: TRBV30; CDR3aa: CAWSQVNSNQPQHF; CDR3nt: TGTGCCTGGAGTCAAGTAAATAGCAATCAGCCCCAGCATTTT
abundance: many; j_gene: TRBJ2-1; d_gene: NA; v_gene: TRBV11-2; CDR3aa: CASSLEAGSREQFF; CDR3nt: TGTGCCAGCAGCTTAGAGGCAGGGTCAAGGGAGCAGTTCTTC
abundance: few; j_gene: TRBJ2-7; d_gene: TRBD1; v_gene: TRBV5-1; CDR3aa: CASSGLGQGTFEQYF; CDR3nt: TGCGCCAGCAGCGGATTAGGACAGGGAACATTCGAGCAGTACTTC
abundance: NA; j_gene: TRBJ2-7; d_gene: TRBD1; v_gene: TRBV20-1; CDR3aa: CSARDPGGREQYF; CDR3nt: TGCAGTGCTAGAGATCCAGGGGGCCGCGAGCAGTACTTC
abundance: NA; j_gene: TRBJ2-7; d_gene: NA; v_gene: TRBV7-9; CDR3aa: CASSLRTAYEQYF; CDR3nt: TGTGCCAGCAGCTTGAGGACGGCTTACGAGCAGTACTTC
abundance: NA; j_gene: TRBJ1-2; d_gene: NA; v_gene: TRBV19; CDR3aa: CASSARTGYGYTF; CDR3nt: TGTGCCAGTAGCGCGCGGACGGGCTATGGCTACACCTTC
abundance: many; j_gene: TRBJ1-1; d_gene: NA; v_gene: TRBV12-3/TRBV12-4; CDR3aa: CASSPQGVRNTEAFF; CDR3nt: TGTGCCAGCAGCCCACAGGGAGTCCGGAACACTGAAGCTTTCTTT
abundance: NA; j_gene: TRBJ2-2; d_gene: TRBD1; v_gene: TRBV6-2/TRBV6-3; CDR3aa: CASRPQTGGNTGELFF; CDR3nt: TGTGCCAGCAGACCCCAGACAGGGGGCAACACCGGGGAGCTGTTTTTT
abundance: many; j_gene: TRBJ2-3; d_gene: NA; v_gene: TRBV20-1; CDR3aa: CSASRITGDTQYF; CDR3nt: TGCAGTGCTAGCCGCATCACGGGAGATACGCAGTATTTT
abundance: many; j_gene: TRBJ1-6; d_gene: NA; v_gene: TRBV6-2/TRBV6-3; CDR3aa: CASSPWAGAGSPLHF; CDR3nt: TGTGCCAGCAGCCCCTGGGCAGGGGCTGGATCACCCCTCCACTTT
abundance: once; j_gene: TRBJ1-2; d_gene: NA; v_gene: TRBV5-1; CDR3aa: CASSLSGADYGCTF; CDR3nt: TGCGCCAGCAGCTTATCAGGAGCAGACTATGGCTGCACCTTC
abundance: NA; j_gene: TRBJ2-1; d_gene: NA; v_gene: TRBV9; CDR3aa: CASSVAGNEQFF; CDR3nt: TGTGCCAGCAGCGTAGCTGGGAATGAGCAGTTCTTC
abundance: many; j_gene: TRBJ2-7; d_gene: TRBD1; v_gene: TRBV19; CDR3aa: CASSARTGGYEQYF; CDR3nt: TGTGCCAGTAGTGCAAGGACAGGGGGCTACGAGCAGTACTTC
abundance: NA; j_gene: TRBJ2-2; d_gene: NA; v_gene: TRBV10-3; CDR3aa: CAISESQTGELFF; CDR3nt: TGTGCCATCAGTGAGTCTCAGACCGGGGAGCTGTTTTTT
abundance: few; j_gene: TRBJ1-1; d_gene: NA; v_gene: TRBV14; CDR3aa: CASSQGEGRRPEAFF; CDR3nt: TGTGCCAGCAGCCAAGGGGAAGGGAGGCGGCCTGAAGCTTTCTTT
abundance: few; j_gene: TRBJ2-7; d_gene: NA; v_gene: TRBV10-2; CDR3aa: CASSAKDSVYYEQYF; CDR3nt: TGCGCCAGCAGTGCAAAGGACAGCGTATACTACGAGCAGTACTTC
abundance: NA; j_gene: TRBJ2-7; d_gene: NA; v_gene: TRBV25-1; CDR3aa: CASSEVLYEQYF; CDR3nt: TGTGCCAGCAGTGAGGTCCTCTACGAGCAGTACTTC
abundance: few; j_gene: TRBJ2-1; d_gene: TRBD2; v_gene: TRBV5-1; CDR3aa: CASSRGLAVNNEQFF; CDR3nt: TGCGCCAGCAGCAGGGGACTAGCGGTTAACAATGAGCAGTTCTTC
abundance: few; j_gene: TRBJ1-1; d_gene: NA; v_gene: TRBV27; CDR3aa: CASSMGPMGTEAFF; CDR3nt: TGTGCCAGCAGTATGGGACCCATGGGGACTGAAGCTTTCTTT
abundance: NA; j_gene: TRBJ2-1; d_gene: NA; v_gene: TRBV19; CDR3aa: CASSRSLTGRNNEQFF; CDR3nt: TGTGCCAGTAGTCGCAGCCTCACTGGACGGAACAATGAGCAGTTCTTC
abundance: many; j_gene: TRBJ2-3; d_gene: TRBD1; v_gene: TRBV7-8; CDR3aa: CASSFDRGNTDTQYF; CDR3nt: TGTGCCAGCAGTTTTGACAGGGGGAACACAGATACGCAGTATTTT
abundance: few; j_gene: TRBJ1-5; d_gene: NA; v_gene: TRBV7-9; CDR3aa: CASSQTGNQPQHF; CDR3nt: TGTGCCAGCAGTCAAACAGGAAATCAGCCCCAGCATTTT
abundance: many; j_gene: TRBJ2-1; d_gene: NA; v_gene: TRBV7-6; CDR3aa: CASSLGLGQYNEQFF; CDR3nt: TGTGCCAGCAGCTTAGGGTTAGGACAGTACAATGAGCAGTTCTTC